The text below deals with one T cell receptor beta chain. No antigen is known for it. No per-base quality is available; no much larger clone lies one base away. V gives up 6 bases and J gives up 1 base, and the segment between their germline ends measures 15 bases. The cysteine opens and the phenylalanine closes a CDR3 of 16 amino acids. CDR3 DNA only is kept here, 48 bases in frame from base 1. The germline V gene (reference sequence) yields MNHNY for CDR1 and SVGAGI for CDR2. The sample is drawn from a study of OX40 agonist ivuxolimab in advanced cancers. Notes on the research overall: Ivuxolimab, which targeted the costimulatory receptor OX40 (CD134), was an agonistic, fully human IgG2 monoclonal antibody. Three dose-escalation patients achieved partial responses, one with hepatocellular carcinoma and two with cutaneous melanoma. Peripheral TCRbeta sequencing was intended to test whether TCR sequence diversity was altered and clonal T-cell expansion was caused by ivuxolimab. Among the roughly 54 dose-escalation patients, about 19 had hepatocellular carcinoma, 15 or so melanoma, 9 renal cell carcinoma and 9 head and neck cancer. Patients were allowed to have had prior anti-PD-1, anti-PD-L1 or anti-CTLA-4 therapy, and 30% to 50% of the dose-escalation patients had previously received checkpoint inhibitors. In the dose-escalation cohort, 70% to 85% of patients were male, and the mean age was around 60 years, with a range of about 23 to 85. The paper reports the monotherapy dose-escalation portion (N of about 52 patients) of the phase I ivuxolimab trial. Intravenous ivuxolimab was administered to patients every 2 weeks at six dose levels: 0.01, 0.1, 0.3, 1.5, 3 and 10 mg/kg. The full study reports these points: Low levels of normalized T-cell clonal expansion were also shown by some nonresponding patients. The antigen specificity of the clonally expanded peripheral T cells was not determined. Partial responders in the 0.1-3.0 mg/kg groups had among the lowest normalized peripheral clonal expansion, especially among CD8+ T cells. After ivuxolimab, more expanded clones were found on average in CD8+ T cells than in CD4+ T cells. At doses from 0.1 to 3.0 mg/kg, clonal expansion was seen in both CD4+ and CD8+ blood T cells between baseline and week 6.

For sequencing of the TCRbeta CDR3 region, genomic DNA was extracted from the sorted cells. The immunoSEQ Assay was used to sequence the TCRbeta CDR3 regions. TCRdb holds this immuneACCESS table with in-frame rearrangements only. Some clones are missing; in checked studies, unresolved V genes explain under half, and the rest has no known cause. In this sample the table shows under 90,000 clones, approximately 89% of which occur a single time. The ten largest clones capture around 0.2% of the sample. Patients with a history of autoimmune disease or receiving systemic immunosuppression were excluded from the trial. Peripheral blood for TCR sequencing was collected from all dose cohorts at baseline, on cycle 4 day 1, and on cycle 7 day 1. Samples came from an open-label, multicenter, first-in-human phase I dose-escalation trial of ivuxolimab. Adults with locally advanced or metastatic melanoma, renal cell carcinoma, hepatocellular carcinoma or head and neck squamous cell carcinoma were enrolled in the trial. Before TCR sequencing, CD4+ T cells and CD8+ T cells from peripheral blood were sorted into separate populations.

The chain is made from TRBV6-6 and TRBJ2-2; a tentative D match to TRBD1 spans 6 bases. Specimen: CD4+ or CD8+ T cells sorted from blood, collected in a trial of the OX40 agonist ivuxolimab. This TCR was sampled from an adult with an advanced solid tumor such as melanoma, head and neck, liver or kidney cancer. This receptor has the CDR3 CASSPGRTENTGELFF. The nucleotide sequence reads as follows: TGTGCCAGCAGCCCCGGTAGGACAGAGAACACCGGGGAGCTGTTTTTT.